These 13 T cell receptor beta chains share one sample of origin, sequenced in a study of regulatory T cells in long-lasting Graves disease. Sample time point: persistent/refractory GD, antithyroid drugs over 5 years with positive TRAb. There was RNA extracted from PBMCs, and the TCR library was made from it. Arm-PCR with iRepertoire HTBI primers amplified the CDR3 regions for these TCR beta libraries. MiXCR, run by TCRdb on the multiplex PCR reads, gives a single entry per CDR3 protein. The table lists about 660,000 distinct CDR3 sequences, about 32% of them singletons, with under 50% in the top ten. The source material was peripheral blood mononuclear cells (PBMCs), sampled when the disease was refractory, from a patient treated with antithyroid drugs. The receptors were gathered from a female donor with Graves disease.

The CDR3 loop is CASSWVVPREQYF. The CDR3 coding sequence is TGTGCCAGCAGTTGGGTGGTCCCTCGCGAGCAGTACTTC. This rearrangement joins TRBV12-3 or TRBV12-4 to TRBJ2-7; no clear D gene. V lost 4 bases, J lost 6 bases, and 13 bases lay in between. The CDR3 has 13 amino acids.

CDR3 region: CASISSPGGYTF. The CDR3 DNA follows: TGTGCCAGCATCAGCTCACCAGGGGGCTACACCTTC. This chain uses TRBV6-1 with TRBJ1-2; a possible D gene is TRBD1 (5 bases). Trimming took off 7 bases at V and 8 bases at J, with 14 bases between the two ends. The V gene's germline CDR1 is MNHNS and CDR2 SASEGT. The CDR3 is made up of 12 amino acids.

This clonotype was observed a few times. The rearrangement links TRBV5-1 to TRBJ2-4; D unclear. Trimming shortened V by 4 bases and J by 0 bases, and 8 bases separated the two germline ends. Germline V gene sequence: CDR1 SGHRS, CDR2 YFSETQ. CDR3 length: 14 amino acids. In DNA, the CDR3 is TGCGCCAGCAGCAACGGGCTAGCCAAAAACATTCAGTACTTC. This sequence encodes CASSNGLAKNIQYF.

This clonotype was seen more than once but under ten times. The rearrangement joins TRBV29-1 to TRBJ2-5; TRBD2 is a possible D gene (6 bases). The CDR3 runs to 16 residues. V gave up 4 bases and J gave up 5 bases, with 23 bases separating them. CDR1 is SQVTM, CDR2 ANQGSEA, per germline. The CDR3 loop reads CSVVLFSGTSGETQYF. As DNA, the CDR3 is TGCAGCGTTGTTCTTTTTTCGGGGACCAGCGGGGAGACCCAGTACTTC.

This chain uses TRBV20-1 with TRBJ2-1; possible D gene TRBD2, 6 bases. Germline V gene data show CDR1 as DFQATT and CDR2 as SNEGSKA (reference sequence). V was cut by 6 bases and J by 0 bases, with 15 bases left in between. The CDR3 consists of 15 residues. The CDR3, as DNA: TGCAGTGCGGATACGGGACTCTTCTCCTACAATGAGCAGTTCTTC. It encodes CSADTGLFSYNEQFF.

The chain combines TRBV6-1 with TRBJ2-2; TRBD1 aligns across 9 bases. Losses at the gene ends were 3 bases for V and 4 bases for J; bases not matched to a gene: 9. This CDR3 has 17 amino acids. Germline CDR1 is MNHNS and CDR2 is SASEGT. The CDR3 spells CASSDGTGLLITGELFF. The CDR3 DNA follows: TGTGCCAGCAGTGACGGGACAGGGCTTCTTATCACCGGGGAGCTGTTTTTT.

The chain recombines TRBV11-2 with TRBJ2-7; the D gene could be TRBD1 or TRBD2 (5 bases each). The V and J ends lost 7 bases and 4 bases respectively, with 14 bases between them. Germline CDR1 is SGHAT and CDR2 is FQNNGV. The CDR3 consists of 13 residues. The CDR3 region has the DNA TGTGCCAGCAAACCCGGGACCCTTTACGAGCAGTACTTC. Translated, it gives CASKPGTLYEQYF. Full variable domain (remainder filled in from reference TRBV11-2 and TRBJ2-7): EAGVAQSPRYKIIEKRQSVAFWCNPISGHATLYWYQQILGQGPKLLIQFQNNGVVDDSQLPKDRFSAERLKGVDSTLKIQPAKLEDSAVYLCASKPGTLYEQYFGPGTRLTVT.

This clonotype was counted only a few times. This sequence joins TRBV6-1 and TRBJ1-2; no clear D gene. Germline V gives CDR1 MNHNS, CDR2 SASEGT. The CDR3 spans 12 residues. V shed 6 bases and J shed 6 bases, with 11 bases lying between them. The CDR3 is CASRSTAHGYTF. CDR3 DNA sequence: TGTGCCAGCAGGTCCACGGCCCATGGCTACACCTTC.

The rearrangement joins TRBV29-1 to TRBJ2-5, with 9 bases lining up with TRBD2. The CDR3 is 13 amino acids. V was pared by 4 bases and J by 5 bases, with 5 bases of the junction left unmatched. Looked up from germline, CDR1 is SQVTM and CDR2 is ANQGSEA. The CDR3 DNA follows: TGCAGCGTTGGAATTAGCGGGAGCGAGACCCAGTACTTC. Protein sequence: CSVGISGSETQYF.

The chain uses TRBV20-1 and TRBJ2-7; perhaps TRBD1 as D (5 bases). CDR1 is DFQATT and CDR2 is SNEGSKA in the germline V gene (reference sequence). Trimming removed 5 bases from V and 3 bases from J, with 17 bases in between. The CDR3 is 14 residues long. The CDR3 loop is CSALGADSFYEQYF. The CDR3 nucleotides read TGCAGTGCTTTAGGGGCCGATAGCTTCTACGAGCAGTACTTC.

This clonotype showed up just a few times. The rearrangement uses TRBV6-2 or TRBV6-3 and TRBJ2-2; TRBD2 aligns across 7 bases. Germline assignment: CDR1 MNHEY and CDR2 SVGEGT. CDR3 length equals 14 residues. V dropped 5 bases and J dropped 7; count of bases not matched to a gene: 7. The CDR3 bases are TGTGCCAGCAGTAGTAGCGGGCTGGGCGGGGAGCTGTTTTTT. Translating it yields CASSSSGLGGELFF.

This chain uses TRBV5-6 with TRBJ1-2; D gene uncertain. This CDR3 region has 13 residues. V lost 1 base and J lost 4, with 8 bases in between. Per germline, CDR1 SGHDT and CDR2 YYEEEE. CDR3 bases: TGTGCCAGCAGCTTGCCCCAGCCCTATGGCTACACCTTC. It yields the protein CASSLPQPYGYTF.

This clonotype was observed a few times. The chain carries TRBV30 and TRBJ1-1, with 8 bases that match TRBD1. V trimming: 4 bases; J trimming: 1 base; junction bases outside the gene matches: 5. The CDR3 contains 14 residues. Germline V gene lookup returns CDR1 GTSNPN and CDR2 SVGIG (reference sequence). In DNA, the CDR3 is TGTGCCTGGAAACCCGGACAGGGGAACACTGAAGCTTTCTTT. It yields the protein CAWKPGQGNTEAFF.